Reported below is one T cell receptor beta chain. The table came from immunoSEQ multiplex PCR; TCRdb's copy has only in-frame clones and leaves some out. The sample has hundreds of thousands of clones, 92% seen once; the top ten hold 0.8% to 1%. These data come from a study of blood T cell repertoires in COVID-19. Germline V lookup: CDR1 SGHNT, CDR2 YYREEE (reference sequence). Trimming at V came to 6 bases and at J to 7 bases, leaving 14 bases not matched to a gene. This CDR3 spans 16 amino acids. Sequenced: peripheral blood. The J gene is TRBJ2-1, the V gene TRBV5-4; TRBD2 aligns across 9 bases. The sequence derives from a man in his 60s with COVID-19, enrolled during active disease. Here the CDR3 DNA reads TGTGCCAGCAACCCGGGTGGCGGGGGGGCCCGGAATGAGCAGTTCTTC. Amino acids: CASNPGGGGARNEQFF.